Each of the 6 T cell receptor beta chains below was sequenced from the same sample in a study of cytomegalovirus exposure and HLA in healthy donors. Sequencing was performed with immunoSEQ multiplex PCR; in TCRdb, only in-frame clones are kept and a portion is missing. In the table there are fewer than 400,000 clones, nearly 90% of which are singletons. The sample was PBMCs. Source of these receptors: a man aged 30 to 39 in good health and CMV-seronegative.

The chain couples TRBV12-5 to TRBJ1-1; maybe TRBD1 (5 bases). Germline CDR1 and CDR2: LGHNT and FRNRAP. V was clipped by 5 bases and J by 1 base, with 26 bases between them. The CDR3 contains 19 residues. CDR3 sequence: CASGLQVGVDDGPNTEAFF. In nucleotides, the CDR3 is TGTGCTAGTGGTCTACAGGTTGGGGTGGACGACGGACCGAACACTGAAGCTTTCTTT.

The table lists this clone with a count of one. V is TRBV27 and J is TRBJ1-1, with 9 nucleotides matching TRBD1. Germline-derived CDR1 and CDR2 are MNHEY and SMNVEV (reference sequence). This CDR3 region has 14 residues. The ends lost 6 bases at V and 3 bases at J; junction bases unmatched: 5. The CDR3 sequence is CASSRTGVHTEAFF. The CDR3 DNA reads TGTGCCAGCAGCCGGACAGGGGTGCACACTGAAGCTTTCTTT.

The chain couples TRBV6-5 to TRBJ1-1; the D is unclear. Trimming cost V 7 bases and J 5 bases, with 23 bases left between them. CDR1 and CDR2 (germline): MNHEY, SVGAGI. The CDR3 is 16 residues long. CDR3 sequence: CASIYLTQTRGTEAFF. DNA of the CDR3: TGTGCCAGCATTTATTTGACACAAACCAGAGGGACTGAAGCTTTCTTT.

The chain recombines TRBV6-5 with TRBJ2-3; D perhaps matches TRBD2 (5 bases). V lost 4 bases and J lost 6, with 11 bases in between. CDR3 length equals 13 residues. CDR1 is MNHEY and CDR2 is SVGAGI in the germline V gene. The CDR3 here is CASSFGRRDTQYF. The CDR3 DNA follows: TGTGCCAGCAGTTTTGGGAGACGGGATACGCAGTATTTT.

Points on this clone: The sample carries other DNA sequences with the same CDR3. The chain recombines TRBV6-5 with TRBJ1-1, with D hard to call. Germline CDR1 is MNHEY and CDR2 is SVGAGI. V was clipped by 2 bases and J by 1 base, with 5 bases between them. CDR3 size: 13 residues. The CDR3 spells CASSYGGNTEAFF. The CDR3 bases are TGTGCCAGCAGTTACGGCGGGAACACTGAAGCTTTCTTT.

This clone has just a few counts. The J gene is TRBJ1-6, the V gene TRBV2; no reliable D call. The germline CDR1 and CDR2 sequences are SNHLY and FYNNEI. This CDR3 contains 15 residues. The V end was cut by 1 base, the J end by 6 bases, with 10 bases between. CDR3 sequence (DNA): TGTGCCAGCAGTGAAGGGTGGAGGGCTAATTCACCCCTCCACTTT. It specifies CASSEGWRANSPLHF.